The 27 T cell receptor beta chains listed next were all sequenced from one sample in a study of blood T cell repertoires in COVID-19 (dated by TCRdb to about 2020). The receptor library was made with the immunoSEQ multiplex PCR assay. Drawn from immuneACCESS, this table holds only the in-frame rearrangements with V and J called that TCRdb kept. Clones are partly lost; checked studies trace under half to an unresolved V gene and leave the rest unexplained. In this sample the table shows about 70,000 clones, 75% to 85% of which occur a single time. The ten largest clones represent 20% to 25% of the sample. Input material: peripheral blood. These TCRs come from a woman in her 70s with acute or convalescent COVID-19.

The chain links TRBV19 to TRBJ2-7, with TRBD2 matching 9 bases. CDR1 and CDR2 (germline): LNHDA, SQIVND (reference sequence). The CDR3 is 17 amino acids. V was clipped by 5 bases and J by 1 base; unmatched bases: 12. The DNA for the CDR3 is TGTGCCAGTAGTTCTAGGACTAGCGCTCGTAATTCCTACGAGCAGTACTTC. As protein: CASSSRTSARNSYEQYF.

The chain is built from TRBV28 and TRBJ1-5, with 10 bases lining up with TRBD1. CDR1 MDHEN and CDR2 SYDVKM come from the germline V gene. V was clipped by 2 bases and J by 6 bases; unmatched bases: 4. The CDR3 runs 15 residues. As DNA, the CDR3 is TGTGCCAGCAGTTTAGGGGACAGGGGAGGTCAGCCCCAGCATTTT. Its protein product is CASSLGDRGGQPQHF.

The chain joins TRBV9 to TRBJ2-2; TRBD1 matches 7 bases. Trimming took 6 bases from V and 2 from J; bases not matched to a gene: 4. Germline V lookup: CDR1 SGDLS, CDR2 YYNGEE. This CDR3 has 14 amino acids. The CDR3, as DNA: TGTGCCAGCAACAGGGGAACCAACACCGGGGAGCTGTTTTTT. It specifies CASNRGTNTGELFF. Combining the CDR3 with reference TRBV9 and TRBJ2-2 gives the whole variable domain DSGVTQTPKHLITATGQRVTLRCSPRSGDLSVYWYQQSLDQGLQFLIQYYNGEERAKGNILERFSAQQFPDLHSELNLSSLELGDSALYFCASNRGTNTGELFFGEGSRLTVL.

This clone is a singleton in its sample. The DNA of the CDR3 is TGTGCCACCCTGACAGGGCCTTATGAATACGAGCAGTACTTC. This codes for CATLTGPYEYEQYF. The V call is TRBV21-1, the J call TRBJ2-7; whether TRBD1, the table's D call, matches the DNA was not checked. TRBV21-1 is deemed a pseudogene. The CDR3 contains 14 residues.

The chain carries TRBV9 and TRBJ2-7; 7 nucleotides agree with TRBD1. Germline CDR1 is SGDLS and CDR2 is YYNGEE. The CDR3 spans 14 residues. Germline trimming cut 3 bases from V and 2 bases from J; bases unmatched to any gene: 5. The CDR3 here is CASSADRQTYEQYF. The CDR3 bases are TGTGCCAGCAGCGCGGACAGGCAGACCTACGAGCAGTACTTC.

This chain uses TRBV5-4 with TRBJ2-5; 14 bases align to TRBD2. The CDR3 contains 15 residues. J was trimmed by 4 bases and V by 5 bases; bases with no gene match: 4. In germline, CDR1 is SGHNT, CDR2 YYREEE (reference sequence). CDR3: CASRSGTSGGETQYF. The CDR3 nucleotides read TGTGCCAGCAGGTCCGGGACTAGCGGGGGAGAGACCCAGTACTTC.

This clone has just a few counts. The CDR3 loop is CASSPGTPNTEAFF. The CDR3 DNA follows: TGTGCCAGCAGTCCCGGGACACCGAACACTGAAGCTTTCTTT. The chain joins TRBV27 to TRBJ1-1, with D perhaps matching TRBD1 (6 bases). The CDR3 extends over 14 amino acids. Germline assignment: CDR1 MNHEY and CDR2 SMNVEV (reference sequence). V was clipped by 5 bases and J by 1 base, with 11 bases between them.

CDR3 sequence: CAWSRRQVNSPLHF. The CDR3 coding sequence is TGTGCCTGGAGTAGGCGACAAGTTAATTCACCCCTCCACTTT. The V gene is TRBV30, the J gene TRBJ1-6; no reliable D call. CDR1 is GTSNPN and CDR2 is SVGIG in the germline V gene (reference sequence). The CDR3 is 14 amino acids. V was trimmed by 2 bases and J by 6 bases, leaving 11 bases between them.

The CDR3, as DNA: TGTGCCAGTAGTCCCCAAGGGACTAGGTATGAGCAGTTCTTC. Its translation: CASSPQGTRYEQFF. V and J are TRBV19 and TRBJ2-1; 8 positions match TRBD2. V gave up 5 bases and J gave up 8 bases; unmatched junction bases: 8. This CDR3 has 14 residues. Germline CDR1 is LNHDA and CDR2 is SQIVND (reference sequence).

This chain uses TRBV7-2 with TRBJ2-1; D is possibly TRBD2 (5 bases). The CDR3 has 14 residues. Germline CDR1 reads SGHTA; CDR2 reads FQGNSA. Trimming removed 5 bases at V and 6 bases at J, with 14 bases between. As DNA, the CDR3 is TGTGCCAGCAGCCGCGAGAGGGCGGGCAATGAGCAGTTCTTC. Its protein product is CASSRERAGNEQFF.

The chain links TRBV29-1 to TRBJ2-3, with 8 nucleotides matching TRBD2. J gave up 0 bases and V 4 bases, and 6 bases lay outside the gene matches. Germline CDR1 SQVTM, CDR2 ANQGSEA. The CDR3 spans 15 residues. CDR3 sequence reads: CSVAGAGDSTDTQYF. CDR3 coding DNA: TGCAGCGTTGCGGGAGCGGGGGACAGCACAGATACGCAGTATTTT.

This chain joins TRBV7-9 and TRBJ2-7; the match to TRBD2 covers 7 bases. CDR3 length: 14 residues. Germline values: CDR1 SEHNR, CDR2 FQNEAQ (reference sequence). V lost 5 bases to trimming and J lost 4 bases; unmatched junction nucleotides: 8. The CDR3 loop is CASSHGLVRYEQYF. The CDR3 nucleotides are TGTGCCAGCAGCCACGGACTAGTGAGGTACGAGCAGTACTTC. The full variable domain, in which reference TRBV7-9 and TRBJ2-7 provide the parts outside the CDR3, is DTGVSQNPRHKITKRGQNVTFRCDPISEHNRLYWYRQTLGQGPEFLTYFQNEAQLEKSRLLSDRFSAERPKGSFSTLEIQRTEQGDSAMYLCASSHGLVRYEQYFGPGTRLTVT.

V is TRBV28 and J is TRBJ1-5, with 9 bases lining up with TRBD1. The germline V gene encodes CDR1 MDHEN and CDR2 SYDVKM. The CDR3 contains 16 residues. Unmatched junction bases numbered 8, after V lost 5 bases and J lost 3 bases. CDR3 sequence reads: CASSAGQGRPNQPQHF. The CDR3 coding sequence is TGTGCCAGCAGTGCTGGACAGGGGCGACCCAATCAGCCCCAGCATTTT.

The chain recombines TRBV27 with TRBJ2-7, with 7 bases aligning to TRBD2. V lost 3 bases and J lost 4; bases outside the gene matches: 12. The CDR3 runs 16 residues. Germline lookup yields CDR1 MNHEY and CDR2 SMNVEV (reference sequence). For the CDR3, the DNA is TGTGCCAGCAGTTTCTTAGTGACTAGCTCTCATTACGAGCAGTACTTC. Protein sequence: CASSFLVTSSHYEQYF.

This clone was counted only a few times. The rearrangement joins TRBV4-1 to TRBJ2-7, with 7 nucleotides matching TRBD1. CDR3 length equals 15 residues. Germline assignment: CDR1 MGHRA and CDR2 YSYEKL. The J segment lost 4 bases and the V segment lost 4 bases, leaving 10 bases of the junction unmatched. CDR3 residues: CASSLDRVGLYEQYF. The CDR3 DNA is TGCGCCAGCAGCCTCGACAGGGTCGGTCTGTACGAGCAGTACTTC.

The chain has TRBV19 and TRBJ2-2; TRBD1 might be the D (6 bases). This CDR3 contains 14 residues. Germline V gives CDR1 LNHDA, CDR2 SQIVND (reference sequence). The germline V and J ends were trimmed by 4 bases and 1 base, with 7 bases remaining between them. The CDR3 here is CASSKTGNTGELFF. The CDR3 nucleotides read TGTGCCAGTAGTAAGACAGGGAACACCGGGGAGCTGTTTTTT. The whole variable domain, filled in from reference TRBV19 and TRBJ2-2, reads DGGITQSPKYLFRKEGQNVTLSCEQNLNHDAMYWYRQDPGQGLRLIYYSQIVNDFQKGDIAEGYSVSREKKESFPLTVTSAQKNPTAFYLCASSKTGNTGELFFGEGSRLTVL.

The chain combines TRBV29-1 with TRBJ1-4, with TRBD1 identical over 8 bases. Germline CDR1 is SQVTM and CDR2 is ANQGSEA. The CDR3 is 13 amino acids. The V and J ends lost 7 bases and 8 bases, in that order; junction bases with no gene match: 9. For the CDR3, the DNA is TGCAGCGGCACCACAGGGGGAAGCGAAAAACTGTTTTTT. It translates to CSGTTGGSEKLFF.

The chain employs TRBV14 and TRBJ1-2; D is ambiguous. Looked up from germline, CDR1 is SGHDN and CDR2 is FVKESK. The CDR3 is made up of 13 amino acids. The germline V and J ends were trimmed by 3 bases and 2 bases, with 7 bases remaining between them. Here the CDR3 DNA reads TGTGCCAGCAGCCACTCCAGAAACTATGGCTACACCTTC. This sequence encodes CASSHSRNYGYTF. Based on the CDR3 plus reference TRBV14 and TRBJ1-2, the full variable domain is EAGVTQFPSHSVIEKGQTVTLRCDPISGHDNLYWYRRVMGKEIKFLLHFVKESKQDESGMPNNRFLAERTGGTYSTLKVQPAELEDSGVYFCASSHSRNYGYTFGSGTRLTVV.

The CDR3 region is CASRRDRGNTEAFF. In nucleotides, the CDR3 is TGTGCCAGCAGGAGGGACAGGGGGAACACTGAAGCTTTCTTT. The genes are TRBV6-5 and TRBJ1-1; TRBD1 agrees at 10 bases. The V segment lost 6 bases and the J segment 1 base; nucleotides outside the gene matches: 2. Germline assignment: CDR1 MNHEY and CDR2 SVGAGI. The CDR3 has 14 amino acids.

The rearrangement uses TRBV5-1 and TRBJ1-4; no definite D call. CDR3 length: 14 residues. Trimming took off 1 base at V and 6 bases at J, with 10 bases between the two ends. Germline V CDR1 and CDR2: SGHRS, YFSETQ. This CDR3 is CASSLTNSHEKLFF. CDR3 in DNA: TGCGCCAGCAGCTTGACGAACAGTCATGAAAAACTGTTTTTT.

The V gene is TRBV6-5, the J gene TRBJ1-2, with D possibly TRBD1 on 5 matching bases. V dropped 2 bases and J dropped 4 bases, with 14 bases sitting between them. CDR3 length: 15 amino acids. From germline, CDR1 is MNHEY and CDR2 SVGAGI. The CDR3 loop reads CASSYLSDSAYGYTF. CDR3 DNA: TGTGCCAGCAGTTACCTTTCCGACAGTGCCTATGGCTACACCTTC.

CDR3 DNA: TGTGCCAGCGAACGACAGGGGAATAGCAATCAGCCCCAGCATTTT. It is translated as CASERQGNSNQPQHF. The V and J genes are TRBV28 and TRBJ1-5, with TRBD1 identical over 8 bases. Per the germline V gene, CDR1 is MDHEN and CDR2 is SYDVKM. This CDR3 contains 15 residues. The V gene end was trimmed by 8 bases and the J gene end by 0 bases; junction bases not matched to a gene: 6.

V is TRBV23-1 and J is TRBJ1-1; weak D call: TRBD1 (5 bases). TRBV23-1 is an ORF; its function is uncertain. The CDR3 has 15 amino acids. The V gene lost 5 bases and the J gene lost 2 bases, with 15 bases spanning the gap. CDR3 amino acids: CASSMTASFNTEAFF. The CDR3 DNA sequence: TGCGCCAGCAGTATGACAGCTAGTTTTAACACTGAAGCTTTCTTT.

This chain links TRBV3-1 (or the pseudogene TRBV3-2) with TRBJ1-4, with D perhaps matching TRBD1 (5 bases). The ends were cut back, 4 bases at V and 1 base at J, with 10 bases in the middle. This CDR3 has 15 residues. Germline CDR1 is LGHDT and CDR2 is YNNKEL (reference sequence). The CDR3 DNA follows: TGTGCCAGCAGCCCGGGGGGGGTAACTAATGAAAAACTGTTTTTT. This sequence encodes CASSPGGVTNEKLFF.

The chain is built from TRBV11-2 and TRBJ1-2, with 7 bases identical to TRBD1. The CDR3 sequence is 14 residues long. V trimming: 5 bases; J trimming: 7 bases; junction bases outside the gene matches: 10. Germline V gene lookup returns CDR1 SGHAT and CDR2 FQNNGV. CDR3 residues: CASSGPGGGVGYTF. CDR3 sequence (DNA): TGTGCCAGCAGCGGTCCAGGGGGTGGTGTTGGCTACACCTTC.

This chain uses TRBV7-7 with TRBJ2-7; 8 bases agree with TRBD2. J gave up 7 bases and V 5 bases, and 16 bases lay outside the gene matches. The germline gives CDR1 SSHAT, CDR2 FNYEAQ (reference sequence). The CDR3 contains 16 residues. The CDR3 region is CASSPGGYTTIGEQYF. CDR3 nucleotide sequence: TGTGCCAGCAGCCCGGGGGGGTACACCACCATCGGGGAGCAGTACTTC.

The chain carries TRBV2 and TRBJ1-4; D is perhaps TRBD1 (6 bases). The germline CDR1 and CDR2 sequences are SNHLY and FYNNEI. This CDR3 region has 17 residues. The V gene lost 4 bases and the J gene lost 0 bases, with 15 bases spanning the gap. DNA of the CDR3: TGTGCCAGCAGTGCCTATAACAGGGTTGCAACTAATGAAAAACTGTTTTTT. It translates to CASSAYNRVATNEKLFF.